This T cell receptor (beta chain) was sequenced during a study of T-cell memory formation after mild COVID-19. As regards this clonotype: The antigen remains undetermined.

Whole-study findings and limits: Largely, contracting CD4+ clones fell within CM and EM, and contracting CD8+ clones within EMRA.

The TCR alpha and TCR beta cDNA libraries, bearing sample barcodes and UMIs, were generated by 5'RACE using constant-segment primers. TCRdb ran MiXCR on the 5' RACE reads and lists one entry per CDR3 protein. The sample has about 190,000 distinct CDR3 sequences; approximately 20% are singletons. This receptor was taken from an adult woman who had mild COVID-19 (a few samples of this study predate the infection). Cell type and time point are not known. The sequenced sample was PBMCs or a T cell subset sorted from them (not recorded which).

The CDR3 nucleotides read TGCGCCAGCAGAATGGGACTAGCGGGAAGGCCGTCCACAGATACGCAGTATTTT. Residues: CASRMGLAGRPSTDTQYF. V usage is TRBV4-1 and J usage is TRBJ2-3, with 13 bases aligning to TRBD2. Losses at the gene ends were 6 bases for V and 2 bases for J; bases not matched to a gene: 11. The length of the CDR3 is 18 residues. The germline V gene encodes CDR1 MGHRA and CDR2 YSYEKL.